These T cell receptor beta chains were read from a single sample in a study of shared clonotypes between healthy human individuals. This table comes from immunoSEQ multiplex PCR, and its TCRdb copy is limited to in-frame clones, with some not included. The table lists around 610,000 clones, 95% to 96% of them singletons, with less than 0.12% in the top ten. The source material was naive CD8+ T cells sorted from blood. These receptors all come from a woman aged 30 to 39 in good health. The CDR3 runs from the conserved cysteine through the conserved F or W. A D gene is named only where the DNA matches it firmly. Clone size, where shown, is once, few, many, or a class for clones that have expanded.

D gene	clone size	V gene	CDR3 length	J gene	CDR3 protein	CDR3 DNA
NA	NA	TRBV28	14	TRBJ2-7	CASSLRGPAYEQYF	TGTGCCAGCAGTTTACGTGGTCCGGCCTACGAGCAGTACTTC
NA	NA	TRBV2	12	TRBJ2-1	CASSYRVNEQFF	TGTGCCAGCAGTTACAGGGTAAATGAGCAGTTCTTC
TRBD2	NA	TRBV5-4	14	TRBJ2-3	CASGTSGSGDTQYF	TGTGCCAGCGGGACTAGCGGGTCGGGAGATACGCAGTATTTT
NA	NA	TRBV7-2	14	TRBJ2-7	CASSLTTTYYEQYF	TGTGCCAGCAGCTTAACTACTACGTACTACGAGCAGTACTTC
NA	NA	TRBV19	14	TRBJ2-7	CASSPGTFSYEQYF	TGTGCCAGTAGTCCGGGGACATTTTCCTACGAGCAGTACTTC
NA	NA	TRBV6-5	13	TRBJ2-5	CASSYGRRETQYF	TGTGCCAGCAGTTACGGGAGAAGGGAGACCCAGTACTTC
NA	NA	TRBV7-2	11	TRBJ2-7	CASSSLAEQYF	TGTGCCAGCAGCTCTCTTGCCGAGCAGTACTTC
TRBD1	NA	TRBV19	15	TRBJ2-7	CASSPPDRAMVEQYF	TGTGCCAGTAGTCCTCCTGACAGGGCGATGGTCGAGCAGTACTTC
TRBD1	NA	TRBV28	14	TRBJ1-4	CASSFKGDSEKLFF	TGTGCCAGCAGTTTTAAGGGGGACAGCGAAAAACTGTTTTTT
TRBD1	NA	TRBV27	17	TRBJ1-2	CASTKGGRTGSAYGYTF	TGTGCCAGCACGAAAGGTGGACGGACAGGGAGCGCCTATGGCTACACCTTC
TRBD2	NA	TRBV4-2	16	TRBJ2-1	CASSQGISGTYNEQFF	TGTGCCAGCAGCCAAGGCATTAGCGGGACCTACAATGAGCAGTTCTTC
NA	NA	TRBV5-8	15	TRBJ1-5	CASSPPGVRNQPQHF	TGTGCCAGCAGCCCCCCCGGGGTACGCAATCAGCCCCAGCATTTT
TRBD1	NA	TRBV6-1	17	TRBJ1-5	CASSEFGGQGPNQPQHF	TGTGCCAGCAGTGAATTTGGAGGACAGGGTCCCAATCAGCCCCAGCATTTT
TRBD1	NA	TRBV5-1	20	TRBJ2-6	CASSYPSGTQGVYGANVLTF	TGCGCCAGCAGCTATCCGTCAGGGACCCAGGGGGTGTATGGGGCCAACGTCCTGACTTTC
TRBD1	NA	TRBV28	15	TRBJ1-5	CASSLQGALDQPQHF	TGTGCCAGCAGCCTACAGGGGGCTTTGGATCAGCCCCAGCATTTT
NA	once	TRBV2	13	TRBJ2-3	CASSGTSTDTQYF	TGTGCCAGCAGTGGGACTAGCACAGATACGCAGTATTTT
NA	NA	TRBV6-5	14	TRBJ1-6	CASSSNQGKSPLHF	TGTGCCAGCAGTTCAAACCAGGGGAAATCACCCCTCCACTTT
NA	NA	TRBV28	15	TRBJ1-1	CASSLFTGGGTEAFF	TGTGCCAGCAGTTTATTTACGGGAGGGGGCACTGAAGCTTTCTTT
TRBD1	NA	TRBV28	17	TRBJ1-2	CASSFRWTGPPYYGYTF	TGTGCCAGCAGTTTCAGGTGGACAGGCCCCCCTTACTATGGCTACACCTTC
NA	once	TRBV21-1	13	TRBJ2-7	CASTRTGDYEQYF	TGTGCCAGCACCCGGACAGGAGACTACGAGCAGTACTTC
NA	NA	TRBV6-1	15	TRBJ1-3	CASSVDRSSGNTIYF	TGTGCCAGCAGTGTGGACCGGAGCTCTGGAAACACCATATATTTT
TRBD2	once	TRBV27	17	TRBJ2-7	CASSTGLAGAPSYEQYF	TGTGCCAGCAGTACGGGACTAGCGGGAGCCCCCTCCTACGAGCAGTACTTC
NA	NA	TRBV29-1	11	TRBJ2-2	CSVERAGELFF	TGCAGCGTTGAGAGGGCCGGGGAGCTGTTTTTT
TRBD1	once	TRBV11-3	13	TRBJ2-7	CASSPGTGQEQYF	TGTGCCAGCAGCCCTGGGACAGGGCAAGAGCAGTACTTC
NA	NA	TRBV7-6	11	TRBJ1-1	CASSLSGEAFF	TGTGCCAGCAGCTTGTCAGGCGAAGCTTTCTTT
TRBD2	NA	TRBV7-6	15	TRBJ2-7	CASSLSSGRDYEQYF	TGTGCCAGCAGCTTATCTAGCGGGAGGGACTACGAGCAGTACTTC
TRBD2	NA	TRBV2	15	TRBJ2-1	CASSGTSGIYNEQFF	TGTGCCAGCAGTGGGACTAGCGGGATCTACAATGAGCAGTTCTTC
NA	NA	TRBV9	15	TRBJ1-2	CASSPRIQTNYGYTF	TGTGCCAGCAGCCCCAGAATACAGACTAACTATGGCTACACCTTC
TRBD2	NA	TRBV11-3	16	TRBJ2-1	CASSLDWSSGLNEQFF	TGTGCCAGCAGCTTAGATTGGTCTAGCGGGCTAAATGAGCAGTTCTTC
NA	once	TRBV14	17	TRBJ2-7	CASSTLGDLTNSYEQYF	TGTGCCAGCAGCACCCTGGGGGATTTAACAAACTCCTACGAGCAGTACTTC
NA	NA	TRBV2	13	TRBJ1-3	CARLQGSGNTIYF	TGTGCCAGACTACAGGGCTCTGGAAACACCATATATTTT
NA	NA	TRBV7-9	12	TRBJ2-1	CASSFGGHEQFF	TGTGCCAGCAGCTTCGGGGGACATGAGCAGTTCTTC
TRBD2	NA	TRBV5-4	15	TRBJ2-5	CASSHSGRGLETQYF	TGTGCCAGCAGCCACTCAGGGAGGGGTCTGGAGACCCAGTACTTC
TRBD2	NA	TRBV7-9	15	TRBJ2-1	CASSFASGEYNEQFF	TGTGCCAGCAGCTTCGCTAGCGGGGAGTACAATGAGCAGTTCTTC
TRBD1	NA	TRBV28	13	TRBJ2-7	CASRRQGHYEQYF	TGTGCCAGCAGGCGACAGGGTCACTACGAGCAGTACTTC
NA	NA	TRBV9	15	TRBJ2-7	CASSVEAGERNEQYF	TGTGCCAGCAGCGTAGAGGCTGGGGAGAGAAACGAGCAGTACTTC
NA	NA	TRBV19	17	TRBJ1-3	CASSIDRQYYSGNTIYF	TGTGCCAGTAGTATAGATCGGCAGTACTACTCTGGAAACACCATATATTTT
NA	few	TRBV9	11	TRBJ2-5	CASSVAETQYF	TGTGCCAGCAGCGTAGCGGAGACCCAGTACTTC
NA	NA	TRBV9	14	TRBJ2-7	CASSQEGEFYEQYF	TGTGCCAGCAGCCAAGAGGGGGAGTTCTACGAGCAGTACTTC
NA	NA	TRBV7-9	11	TRBJ2-1	CASSFGTEQFF	TGTGCCAGCAGCTTCGGGACTGAGCAGTTCTTC
TRBD1	NA	TRBV28	14	TRBJ2-7	CASSFGTGSYEQYF	TGTGCCAGCAGTTTTGGGACAGGGAGCTACGAGCAGTACTTC
TRBD2	NA	TRBV27	16	TRBJ2-2	CASSSSSGEVTGELFF	TGTGCCAGCAGTTCCTCTAGCGGGGAGGTCACCGGGGAGCTGTTTTTT
NA	once	TRBV25-1	13	TRBJ1-2	CASSEQGLDGYTF	TGTGCCAGCAGTGAACAGGGGCTGGATGGCTACACCTTC